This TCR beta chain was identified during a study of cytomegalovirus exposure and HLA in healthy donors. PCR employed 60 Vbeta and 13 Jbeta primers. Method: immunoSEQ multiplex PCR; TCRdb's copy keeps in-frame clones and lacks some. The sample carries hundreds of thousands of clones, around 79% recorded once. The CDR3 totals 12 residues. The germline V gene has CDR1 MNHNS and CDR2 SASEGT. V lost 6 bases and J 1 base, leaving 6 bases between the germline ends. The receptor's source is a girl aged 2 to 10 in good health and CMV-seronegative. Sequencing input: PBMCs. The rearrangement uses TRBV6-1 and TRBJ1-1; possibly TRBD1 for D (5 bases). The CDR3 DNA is TGTGCCAGCAGAGACAGGAACACTGAAGCTTTCTTT. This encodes CASRDRNTEAFF.